Ten or more counts support the clone carrying this T cell receptor (beta chain). Its antigen is currently unknown. Amplification yielded TCR beta CDR3 regions, with RNA transcripts as the source. First-round RT-PCR with HTBI primers amplified the TCR CDR3 region. TCRdb redid the calling of the multiplex PCR reads with MiXCR, one entry per CDR3 protein. The sample includes fewer than 650,000 distinct CDR3 sequences, roughly 45% of them seen just once. This sample is part of a study of T cells in Graves' hyperthyroidism and ophthalmopathy. Per the germline V gene, CDR1 is SGDLS and CDR2 is YYNGEE. CDR3 length equals 11 residues. A patient was excluded if there was uncontrolled infection, other autoimmune disease, pregnancy or lactation. Study-wide findings and caveats: Researchers report that a 13 V-J model separated ophthalmopathy from stable hyperthyroidism. The model made its ophthalmopathy prediction, and onset followed a median approximately six months later. Most thyroid-expanded clonotypes above 0.001 were also found in blood.

The receptor's source is an adult woman with Graves' disease, either hyperthyroidism or ophthalmopathy (not recorded which). The sequenced sample consisted of peripheral blood or thyroid tissue (not recorded which). The chain uses TRBV9 and TRBJ1-3, with D unresolved. The CDR3 coding sequence is TGTGCATCCGGTCCTGGAAACACCATATATTTT. Amino acid sequence: CASGPGNTIYF.